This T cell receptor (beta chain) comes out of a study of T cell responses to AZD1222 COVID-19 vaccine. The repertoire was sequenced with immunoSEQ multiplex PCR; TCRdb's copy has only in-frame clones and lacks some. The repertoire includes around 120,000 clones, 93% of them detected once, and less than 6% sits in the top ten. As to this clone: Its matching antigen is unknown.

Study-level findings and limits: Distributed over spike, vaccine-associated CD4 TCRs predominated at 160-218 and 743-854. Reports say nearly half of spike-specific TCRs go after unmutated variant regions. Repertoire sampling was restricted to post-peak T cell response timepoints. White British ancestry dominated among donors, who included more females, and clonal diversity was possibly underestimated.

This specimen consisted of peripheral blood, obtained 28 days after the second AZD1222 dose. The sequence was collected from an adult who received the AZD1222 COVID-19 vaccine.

CDR3 coding DNA: TGTGCCAGCAGCTTGGGCGCGGGAGGGGTCCATGAGCAGTTCTTC. It yields the protein CASSLGAGGVHEQFF. This chain uses TRBV5-8 with TRBJ2-1; 9 bases are shared with TRBD2. CDR3 size: 15 residues. From germline, CDR1 is SGHTS and CDR2 YDEGEE. Losses at the gene ends were 0 bases for V and 8 bases for J; bases not matched to a gene: 6.